Listed below are T cell receptor beta chains from one sample, sequenced in a study of blood T cell repertoires in COVID-19. TCRdb's table, derived via immunoSEQ multiplex PCR, lists solely in-frame clones and lacks some. The data show about 100,000 clones, 85% to 90% seen once. The material sequenced was peripheral blood. Receptors originate from a man aged 45-60 years with acute or convalescent COVID-19. Both conserved end residues are part of each CDR3. Fields, in order: J gene, D gene, clone size, V gene, CDR3 DNA, CDR3 protein. A D gene is named only where the DNA matches it firmly. Clone size is not always given. Where it is, it says once, few, many or a class for expanded clones.

TRBJ2-1 TRBD2 - TRBV4-1 TGCGCCAGCAGCCAAGGAGGACTAGCGGGAGGGCCAAGTAATGAGCAGTTCTTC CASSQGGLAGGPSNEQFF
TRBJ1-6 TRBD1 - TRBV10-2 TGCGCCAGCAATACAGGGGTAGGGATAGATAATTCACCCCTCCACTTT CASNTGVGIDNSPLHF
TRBJ2-1 TRBD1 - TRBV28 TGTGCCAGCAGTTCCATTCTCGGACAGGGCTCCTACAATGAGCAGTTCTTC CASSSILGQGSYNEQFF
TRBJ1-3 - - TRBV9 TGTGCCAGCAGCGTACGGGGGGTCGTAGACACCATATATTTT CASSVRGVVDTIYF
TRBJ1-2 TRBD1 - TRBV2 TGTGCCAGCAAGCTAACCGGGACAGGGGAGAACTATGGCTACACCTTC CASKLTGTGENYGYTF
TRBJ2-1 - - TRBV6-5 TGTGCCAGCAGTTACGTGGGGTCTAGCTGGGGTGAGCAGTTCTTC CASSYVGSSWGEQFF
TRBJ2-1 - - TRBV19 TGTGCCAGTAGTATAGTAGCCCGTGGGGAGCAGTTCTTC CASSIVARGEQFF
TRBJ2-5 TRBD2 - TRBV5-1 TGCGCCAGCAGCTTGCCTGGGGGGGGGACCCAGTACTTC CASSLPGGGTQYF
TRBJ2-2 TRBD1 - TRBV5-4 TGTGCCAGCAGCGGACGGACAGGGCCCGGGGAGCTGTTTTTT CASSGRTGPGELFF
TRBJ2-7 - - TRBV5-1 TGCGCCAGCGCGGGGACCGCGAGCTCCTACGAGCAGTACTTC CASAGTASSYEQYF
TRBJ2-7 - - TRBV6-1 TGTGCCAGCAGTGAATCCCACTACTCCTACGAGCAGTACTTC CASSESHYSYEQYF
TRBJ2-3 TRBD1 few TRBV24-1 TGTGCCACCAGTGATGACAGGGTTACAGATACGCAGTATTTT CATSDDRVTDTQYF
TRBJ2-7 TRBD1 - TRBV7-9 TGTGCCAGCAGCCCCGAGACAGGGGTCGACGAGCAGTACTTC CASSPETGVDEQYF
TRBJ1-2 - once TRBV11-2 TGTGCCAGCAGCCAGGGGTGGGGGCGCTTGTATGGCTACACCTTC CASSQGWGRLYGYTF
TRBJ2-3 - once TRBV6-1 TGTGCCAGCAGTGAATTCTCAGGGGCAAGAGATACGCAGTATTTT CASSEFSGARDTQYF
TRBJ2-3 - once TRBV7-2 TGTGCCAGCAGCTTATTTCGAGATACGCAGTATTTT CASSLFRDTQYF
TRBJ1-2 TRBD1 - TRBV5-6 TGTGCCAGCAGCGTGGGACAGGAGAACTATGGCTACACCTTC CASSVGQENYGYTF
TRBJ1-1 - - TRBV18 TGTGCCAGCTCACCGAGTAAGGGACTTCTACAGAACACTGAAGCTTTCTTT CASSPSKGLLQNTEAFF
TRBJ2-6 - - TRBV7-8 TGTGCCAGCAGCTTAGCTCCAGGTGGGGCCAACGTCCTGACTTTC CASSLAPGGANVLTF
TRBJ2-3 - - TRBV3-1/TRBV3-2 TGTGCCAGCAGCCGAGCAGGGGTGACAGATACGCAGTATTTT CASSRAGVTDTQYF
TRBJ1-2 TRBD1 - TRBV25-1 TGTGCCAGCAGTCCGAGACTCCCCGGGACAGGTCATGGCTACACCTTC CASSPRLPGTGHGYTF
TRBJ1-2 - - TRBV28 TGTGCCAGCAGCACCGACAGGACCTATGGCTACACCTTC CASSTDRTYGYTF
TRBJ2-7 - - TRBV21-1 TGTGCCAGCAGCATATGGACTAGCGGGAGCGACGAGCAGTACTTC CASSIWTSGSDEQYF
TRBJ1-2 - - TRBV28 TGTGCCAGCAGTTTGACAGGCTATGGCTACACCTTC CASSLTGYGYTF
TRBJ2-3 TRBD2 - TRBV19 TGTGCCAGTAAGCTCCAAGCGGGAGTGGTCGCAGATACGCAGTATTTT CASKLQAGVVADTQYF
TRBJ1-4 - - TRBV19 TGTGCCAGTAGTCCCGGTGCAGGCCGTGCAACTAATGAAAAACTGTTTTTT CASSPGAGRATNEKLFF
TRBJ2-6 - - TRBV5-5 TGTGCCAGCAGCTTGTCGGGGGGCGCCCCCTCTGGGGCCAACGTCCTGACTTTC CASSLSGGAPSGANVLTF
TRBJ2-1 TRBD2 - TRBV7-9 TGTGCCAGCAGAACATTAGCGGGAGTGGCCTACAATGAGCAGTTCTTC CASRTLAGVAYNEQFF
TRBJ2-1 - - TRBV6-5 TGTGCCAGCAGCTCTGGACTGGCGGGAAAAAATGAGCAGTTCTTC CASSSGLAGKNEQFF
TRBJ2-7 - - TRBV6-5 TGTGCCAGCAGTTACTCGGCAGCGCAGGGATACGAGCAGTACTTC CASSYSAAQGYEQYF
TRBJ2-7 - - TRBV5-4 TGTGCCAGCAGCCGTGGGACGGGAGCGTGGGAGCAGTACTTC CASSRGTGAWEQYF
TRBJ2-7 TRBD2 - TRBV3-1/TRBV3-2 TGTGCCAGCAGCCAAGGACGGACTAGCGGCTACGAGCAGTACTTC CASSQGRTSGYEQYF
TRBJ2-7 - - TRBV10-3 TGTGCCATCAGCCTCGGCAGGGGAGACGAGCAGTACTTC CAISLGRGDEQYF
TRBJ2-1 TRBD2 - TRBV5-4 TGTGCCAGCAGCTCCCCGGGACTAGCCAATGAGCAGTTCTTC CASSSPGLANEQFF
TRBJ2-1 TRBD2 - TRBV6-2/TRBV6-3 TGTGCCAGCAGCTCCCCTAGCGGCCGGCAGTTCTTC CASSSPSGRQFF